Sequencing of this T cell receptor beta chain was carried out in a study of CD8+ T cells in alopecia areata. Sequencing relied on a cDNA template that was reverse transcribed from extracted RNA. Some clones are missing from TCRdb's copy, which holds only in-frame ones; the method was immunoSEQ multiplex PCR. The repertoire holds some 200,000 clones, with about 60% as singletons. Concerning this clone itself: The antigen remains undetermined.

As to treatment: oral pan-JAK inhibitor, 5-10 mg twice daily. Both CD4+ and CD8+ T cells were separated by sorting PBMCs. Study findings and constraints: Scalp lesions, especially in alopecia totalis/universalis, had higher clonality than normal scalp.

The sequences come from CD8+ T cells sorted from blood, collected at week 24, from a patient treated with tofacitinib. The clonotype comes from a human donor with alopecia areata.

The CDR3 DNA reads as TGCAGCGTTGAAGGAGACAGGTCCTATGGCTACACCTTC. Residues: CSVEGDRSYGYTF. This chain uses TRBV29-1 with TRBJ1-2, with a tentative D call TRBD1 (6 bases). In germline, CDR1 is SQVTM, CDR2 ANQGSEA. V was pared by 1 base and J by 4 bases, with 10 bases between. This CDR3 is 13 amino acids long.